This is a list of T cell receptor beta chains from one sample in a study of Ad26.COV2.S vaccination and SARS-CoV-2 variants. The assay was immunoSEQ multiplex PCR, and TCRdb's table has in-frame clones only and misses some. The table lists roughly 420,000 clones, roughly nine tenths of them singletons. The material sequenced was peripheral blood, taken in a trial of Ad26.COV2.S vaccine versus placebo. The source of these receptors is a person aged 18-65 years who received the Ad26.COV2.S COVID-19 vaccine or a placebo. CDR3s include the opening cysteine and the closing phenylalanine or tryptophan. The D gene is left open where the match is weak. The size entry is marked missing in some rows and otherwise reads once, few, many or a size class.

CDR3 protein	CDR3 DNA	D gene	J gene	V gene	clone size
CSVDGLAGEGKQFF	TGCAGCGTTGACGGGCTAGCGGGAGAGGGCAAGCAGTTCTTC	TRBD2	TRBJ2-1	TRBV29-1	.
CASSVAPGRPNTEAFF	TGTGCCAGCAGCGTAGCTCCGGGACGGCCGAACACTGAAGCTTTCTTT	.	TRBJ1-1	TRBV9	few
CASSRTVPGENTEAFF	TGTGCCAGCAGCCGAACAGTCCCAGGGGAGAACACTGAAGCTTTCTTT	.	TRBJ1-1	TRBV7-9	.
CASSLSVGELIGELFF	TGTGCCAGCAGCTTAAGTGTGGGAGAATTGATCGGGGAGCTGTTTTTT	.	TRBJ2-2	TRBV7-8	.
CASSVAYGNEKLFF	TGTGCCAGCAGCGTAGCTTACGGGAATGAAAAACTGTTTTTT	.	TRBJ1-4	TRBV9	.
CASSPLGQGERQPQHF	TGTGCCAGCTCACCACTGGGTCAGGGTGAGCGTCAGCCCCAGCATTTT	.	TRBJ1-5	TRBV18	.
CASSQTQARNQPQHF	TGTGCCAGCAGCCAAACCCAGGCGCGGAATCAGCCCCAGCATTTT	.	TRBJ1-5	TRBV16	.
CASSFGGLPGAHEQFF	TGTGCCAGCAGTTTTGGGGGACTCCCGGGGGCCCATGAGCAGTTCTTC	.	TRBJ2-1	TRBV28	.
CATSDPGQYTDTQYF	TGTGCCACCAGTGACCCGGGACAGTACACAGATACGCAGTATTTT	TRBD1	TRBJ2-3	TRBV24-1	.
CATSRFMGQGPYEQYF	TGTGCCACCAGCAGGTTTATGGGGCAGGGCCCCTACGAGCAGTACTTC	.	TRBJ2-7	TRBV15	.
CASSPFSLPSGNTIYF	TGTGCCAGCTCACCCTTCTCCCTTCCCTCTGGAAACACCATATATTTT	.	TRBJ1-3	TRBV18	.
CASSSRPGQIGELFF	TGTGCCAGCAGTTCCCGACCCGGCCAGATCGGGGAGCTGTTTTTT	.	TRBJ2-2	TRBV11-1	.
CSASDSTEAFF	TGCAGTGCTAGCGACAGCACTGAAGCTTTCTTT	.	TRBJ1-1	TRBV20-1	few
CASSELSSGGAGELFF	TGTGCCAGCAGTGAATTGAGTAGCGGGGGGGCCGGGGAGCTGTTTTTT	TRBD2	TRBJ2-2	TRBV2	.
CASSLGTGAANQPQHF	TGTGCCAGCAGCTTAGGGACAGGGGCGGCCAATCAGCCCCAGCATTTT	TRBD1	TRBJ1-5	TRBV7-2	.
CASSYSGGTDTQYF	TGTGCCAGCAGCTACAGCGGGGGGACGGATACGCAGTATTTT	TRBD2	TRBJ2-3	TRBV7-2	.
CASSIEGVINEQFF	TGTGCCAGTAGTATAGAGGGTGTAATTAATGAGCAGTTCTTC	.	TRBJ2-1	TRBV19	once
CASSLPPGGYTF	TGTGCCAGCAGCCTTCCTCCCGGCGGCTACACCTTC	.	TRBJ1-2	TRBV6-5	once
CASRSDGYSNQPQHF	TGTGCCAGCAGATCGGACGGCTATAGCAATCAGCCCCAGCATTTT	.	TRBJ1-5	TRBV2	.
CSGASQVGAGGSDEQYF	TGCAGCGGCGCCTCTCAGGTGGGAGCGGGGGGGAGCGACGAGCAGTACTTC	TRBD2	TRBJ2-7	TRBV29-1	.